This T cell receptor beta chain was documented in a study of Ad26.COV2.S vaccination and SARS-CoV-2 variants (TCRdb year 2021). Turning to the overall study: Donors in the vaccine arm were drawn from COV1001, a multicentre, randomized, double-blind, placebo-controlled phase I-IIa trial testing Ad26.COV2.S in healthy adults. Dosing of Ad26.COV2.S was intramuscular, at either 5x10^10 or 1x10^11 viral particles, delivered as one shot or as two shots spaced 56 days apart. TCRbeta repertoire sequencing served as the tool for gauging how specific and how broad the SARS-CoV-2-reactive T cell receptors were following Ad26.COV2.S vaccination. The TCR-sequenced set comprised approximately 32 samples: some 19 Ad26.COV2.S vaccine recipients, 5 placebo recipients and 8 SARS-CoV-2 convalescent individuals. Participants in the trial were split at random into five groups of five each, receiving low-dose or high-dose Ad26.COV2.S once or twice, or else placebo on both occasions. Investigators did not know the trial group allocation while performing experiments and assessing outcomes. The study at large found these results: Vaccine and placebo recipients had similar non-spike TCR breadth, a finding consistent with the vaccine containing only spike. Spike-specific TCR breadth was higher in Ad26.COV2.S recipients than in placebo recipients (P = 0.0014). After vaccination, substantial breadth of spike-specific CD8+ and CD4+ T cell responses was reported. The authors noted that the TCR breadth and depth analyses may have underestimated total T cell responses. The study was not powered to compare responses between vaccine doses or regimens.

The immunoSEQ Assay was the method used to sequence TCRbeta CDR3 regions. After extraction, genomic DNA underwent amplification by bias-controlled multiplex PCR, followed by high-throughput sequencing. On the authors' methods: Collapsing and filtering of sequences were performed to quantify the absolute abundance of each unique TCRbeta CDR3 region. T cell fraction was estimated by normalization of TCRbeta template counts to usable DNA, with usable DNA being measured through amplification of reference genes present in all nucleated cells. Repertoire TCRs were annotated as SARS-CoV-2-specific by exact matching of V gene, CDR3 amino acid sequence and J gene to a known reactive TCR set. The reference SARS-CoV-2 TCR set was derived from MIRA and filtered for enrichment in COVID-19-positive ImmuneCODE repertoires, a step that removed public or cross-reactive TCRs. Using the MIRA antigens, annotated TCRs were further analysed by specific ORF or by position within an ORF. Breadth was defined as annotated unique rearrangements over total unique productive rearrangements; depth was the summed frequency of those rearrangements. TCR breadth was compared between groups using two-sided Wilcoxon rank-sum tests. In its TCRdb copy, this immuneACCESS table keeps in-frame sequences only and misses some clones. Where compared with another copy, unresolved V genes explain less than half of these, and the others have no known cause. V and J calls and clone size come straight from that table; D and trimming were deduced from the DNA. This sample has hundreds of thousands of clones in its table, and about 90% of those were observed once. The ten biggest clones cover approximately 1.5% of the sample.

The germline V gene (reference sequence) provides CDR1 MNHNY and CDR2 SVGAGI. Including the terminal cysteine and phenylalanine, the CDR3 comprises 15 residues. Kept here is only the CDR3 DNA, which spans 45 bases and is read in frame from base 1. V and J lose 4 bases and 4 bases, and a span of 16 bases separates them. Points on this clone: There is no known antigen for this receptor. Base qualities are not provided; no much larger clone lies one nucleotide away.

Explained via the paper, the treatment or condition label denotes: roughly 19 received Ad26.COV2.S at low or high dose, single or two shots; several received placebo; per-sample allocation not given. Repertoires of vaccine and placebo recipients were sequenced from samples collected on day 63 after the first injection. Between 29 July and 7 August 2020, Cohort 1b enrolled 25 adults aged 18-55 years at one site in Boston, USA. Ad26.COV2.S consisted of a replication-incompetent adenovirus type 26 vector by which a prefusion-stabilized SARS-CoV-2 spike protein from the original Wuhan strain was expressed.

The chain links TRBV6-6 with TRBJ1-2, and the D gene may be TRBD1, 5 bases matching. The TCR was taken from a person between 18 and 65 years old who received the Ad26.COV2.S COVID-19 vaccine or a placebo. The material sequenced was peripheral blood, taken in a trial of Ad26.COV2.S vaccine versus placebo. The CDR3 corresponds to CASSFIPGAAYGYTF. The base sequence is TGTGCCAGCAGTTTCATCCCCGGGGCCGCCTATGGCTACACCTTC.